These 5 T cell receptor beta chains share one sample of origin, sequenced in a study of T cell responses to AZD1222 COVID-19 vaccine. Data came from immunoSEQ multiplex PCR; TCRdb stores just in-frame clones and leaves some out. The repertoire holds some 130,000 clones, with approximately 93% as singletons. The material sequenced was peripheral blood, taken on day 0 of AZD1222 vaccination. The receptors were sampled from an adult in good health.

Here the CDR3 DNA reads TGTGCCTGGAGTCGACAGTCTAATCAGCCCCAGCATTTT. Translating it yields CAWSRQSNQPQHF. The rearrangement uses TRBV30 and TRBJ1-5; weak D call: TRBD1 (5 bases). CDR3 length equals 13 residues. Trimming took off 2 bases at V and 4 bases at J, with 9 bases between the two ends. CDR1 and CDR2 (germline): GTSNPN, SVGIG (reference sequence).

The CDR3 region is CASSLALSRTSSYEQYF. The CDR3 DNA sequence: TGTGCCAGCAGCTTAGCCCTCTCACGGACTAGCTCGTACGAGCAGTACTTC. The chain couples TRBV7-8 to TRBJ2-7, with 8 nucleotides matching TRBD2. Germline CDR1 reads SGHVS; CDR2 reads FQNEAQ. With 0 bases clipped from V and 4 bases from J, the junction kept 11 bases outside the gene matches. The CDR3 loop spans 17 amino acids. Variable domain in full (rest from reference TRBV7-8 and TRBJ2-7): GAGVSQSPRYKVAKRGQDVALRCDPISGHVSLFWYQQALGQGPEFLTYFQNEAQLDKSGLPSDRFFAERPEGSVSTLKIQRTQQEDSAVYLCASSLALSRTSSYEQYFGPGTRLTVT.

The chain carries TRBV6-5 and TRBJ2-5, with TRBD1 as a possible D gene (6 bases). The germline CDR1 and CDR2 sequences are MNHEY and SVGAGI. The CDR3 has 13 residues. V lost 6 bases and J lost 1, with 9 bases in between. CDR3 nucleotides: TGTGCCAGCAGCTGGGGGCGCCAAGAGACCCAGTACTTC. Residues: CASSWGRQETQYF.

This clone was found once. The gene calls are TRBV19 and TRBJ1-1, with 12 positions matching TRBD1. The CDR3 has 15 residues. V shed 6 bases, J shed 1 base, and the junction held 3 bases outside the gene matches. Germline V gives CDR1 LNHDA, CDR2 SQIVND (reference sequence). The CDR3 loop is CASRGQGARNTEAFF. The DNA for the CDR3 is TGTGCCAGTAGGGGACAGGGGGCACGGAACACTGAAGCTTTCTTT. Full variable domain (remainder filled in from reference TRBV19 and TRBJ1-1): DGGITQSPKYLFRKEGQNVTLSCEQNLNHDAMYWYRQDPGQGLRLIYYSQIVNDFQKGDIAEGYSVSREKKESFPLTVTSAQKNPTAFYLCASRGQGARNTEAFFGQGTRLTVV.

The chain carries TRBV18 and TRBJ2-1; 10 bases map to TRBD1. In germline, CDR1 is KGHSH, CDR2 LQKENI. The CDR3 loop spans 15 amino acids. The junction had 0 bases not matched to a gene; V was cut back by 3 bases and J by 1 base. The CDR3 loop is CASSPGQGSYNEQFF. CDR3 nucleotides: TGTGCCAGCTCACCGGGACAGGGGTCCTACAATGAGCAGTTCTTC.